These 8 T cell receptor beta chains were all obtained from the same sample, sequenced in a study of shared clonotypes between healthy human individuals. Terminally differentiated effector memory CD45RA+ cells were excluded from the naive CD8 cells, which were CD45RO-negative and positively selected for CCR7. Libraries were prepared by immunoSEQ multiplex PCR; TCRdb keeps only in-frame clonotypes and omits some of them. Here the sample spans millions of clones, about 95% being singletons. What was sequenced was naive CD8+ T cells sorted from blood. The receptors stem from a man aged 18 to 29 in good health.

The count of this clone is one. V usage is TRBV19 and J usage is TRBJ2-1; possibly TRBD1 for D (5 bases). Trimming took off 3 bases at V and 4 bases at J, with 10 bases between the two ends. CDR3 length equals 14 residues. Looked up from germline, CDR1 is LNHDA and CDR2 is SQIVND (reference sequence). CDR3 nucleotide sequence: TGTGCCAGTAGTATTGACAGCAATTACAATGAGCAGTTCTTC. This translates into CASSIDSNYNEQFF.

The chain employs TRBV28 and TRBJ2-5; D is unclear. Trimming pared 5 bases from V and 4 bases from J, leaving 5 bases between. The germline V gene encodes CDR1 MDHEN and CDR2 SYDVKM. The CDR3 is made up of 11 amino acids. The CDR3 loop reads CASSETETQYF. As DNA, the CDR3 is TGTGCCAGCAGTGAGACAGAGACCCAGTACTTC.

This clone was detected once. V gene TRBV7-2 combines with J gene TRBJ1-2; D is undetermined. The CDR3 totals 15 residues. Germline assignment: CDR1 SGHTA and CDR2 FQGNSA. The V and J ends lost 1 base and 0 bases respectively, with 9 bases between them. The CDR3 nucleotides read TGTGCCAGCAGCTTAGAAGGGATCCCTAACTATGGCTACACCTTC. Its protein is CASSLEGIPNYGYTF.

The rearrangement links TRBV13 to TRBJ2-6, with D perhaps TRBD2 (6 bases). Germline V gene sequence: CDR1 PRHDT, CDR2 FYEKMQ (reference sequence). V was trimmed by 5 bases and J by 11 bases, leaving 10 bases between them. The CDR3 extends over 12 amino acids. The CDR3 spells CASSGPGDVLTF. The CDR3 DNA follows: TGTGCCAGCAGCGGACCGGGGGACGTCCTGACTTTC.

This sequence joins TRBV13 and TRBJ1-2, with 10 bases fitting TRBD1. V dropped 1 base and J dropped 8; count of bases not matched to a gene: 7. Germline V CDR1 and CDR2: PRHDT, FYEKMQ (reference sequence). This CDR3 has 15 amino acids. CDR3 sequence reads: CASSLADRGNWGYTF. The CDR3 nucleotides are TGTGCCAGCAGCTTAGCGGACAGGGGGAATTGGGGCTACACCTTC.

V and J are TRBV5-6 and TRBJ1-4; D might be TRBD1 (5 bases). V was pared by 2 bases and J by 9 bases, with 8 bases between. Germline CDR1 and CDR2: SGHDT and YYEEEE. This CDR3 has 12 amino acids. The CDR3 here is CASSFQGQKLFF. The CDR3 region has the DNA TGTGCCAGCAGCTTTCAGGGTCAAAAACTGTTTTTT.

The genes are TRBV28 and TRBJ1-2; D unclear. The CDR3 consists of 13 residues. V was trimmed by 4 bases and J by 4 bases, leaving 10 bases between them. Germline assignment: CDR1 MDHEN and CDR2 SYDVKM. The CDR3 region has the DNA TGTGCCAGCAGTTATTCTCCATCCTATGGCTACACCTTC. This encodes CASSYSPSYGYTF.

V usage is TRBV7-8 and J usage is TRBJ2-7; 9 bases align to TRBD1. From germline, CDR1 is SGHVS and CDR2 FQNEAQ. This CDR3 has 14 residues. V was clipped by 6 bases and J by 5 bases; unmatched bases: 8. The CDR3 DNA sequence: TGTGCCAGCAGTGTTGACAGGGGGTTTAACGAGCAGTACTTC. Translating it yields CASSVDRGFNEQYF.